The 26 T cell receptor beta chains given below trace back to one sample, sequenced in a study of T cell responses to AZD1222 COVID-19 vaccine. Libraries were prepared by immunoSEQ multiplex PCR; TCRdb keeps only in-frame clonotypes and omits some of them. The table includes around 150,000 clones, around nine tenths detected once. Sequenced here: peripheral blood, sampled on day 0 of AZD1222 vaccination. The receptors stem from an adult in good health.

The CDR3 protein is CASSLARALNTEAFF. DNA for the CDR3: TGTGCCAGCAGTTTGGCTAGGGCTTTGAACACTGAAGCTTTCTTT. The chain links TRBV28 to TRBJ1-1; D call uncertain. Germline loops: CDR1 MDHEN, CDR2 SYDVKM. V was pared by 3 bases and J by 0 bases, with 11 bases between. This CDR3 is built from 15 residues.

The rearrangement joins TRBV7-3 to TRBJ2-6; TRBD2 matches 14 bases. The CDR3 consists of 22 residues. Germline V gene lookup returns CDR1 SGHTA and CDR2 FQGTGA. J lost 3 bases, V lost 0 bases, and 13 bases had no gene match. The CDR3 reads CASSLTGGAGLAGENGANVLTF. The CDR3, as DNA: TGTGCCAGCAGCTTAACCGGGGGCGCGGGACTAGCGGGAGAAAATGGGGCCAACGTCCTGACTTTC.

The chain recombines TRBV4-3 with TRBJ1-1; tentatively, D is TRBD1 (6 bases). CDR3 length: 13 amino acids. V was trimmed by 4 bases and J by 4 bases, leaving 10 bases between them. From germline, CDR1 is LGHNA and CDR2 YSLEER. CDR3 DNA sequence: TGCGCCAGCAGCCGCAACAGGGCCACTGAAGCTTTCTTT. This gives the protein CASSRNRATEAFF.

The CDR3, as DNA: TGCGCCAGCAGCTCAGGGGACACTGAAGCTTTCTTT. Protein: CASSSGDTEAFF. This chain links TRBV5-1 with TRBJ1-1; the D gene is possibly TRBD1 (6 bases). With 3 bases removed from V and 3 bases from J, the gap between germline ends came to 6 bases. Germline CDR1 and CDR2: SGHRS and YFSETQ. The length of the CDR3 is 12 residues.

Here the CDR3 reads CASRGGQGGEQYF. The CDR3 bases are TGTGCCAGCAGGGGAGGACAGGGTGGAGAGCAGTACTTC. The chain links TRBV12-3 or TRBV12-4 to TRBJ2-7; 8 bases map to TRBD1. The CDR3 covers 13 residues. V shed 6 bases, J shed 7 bases, and the junction held 8 bases outside the gene matches.

This rearrangement joins TRBV7-8 to TRBJ2-7; D is perhaps TRBD1 (6 bases). V shed 3 bases and J shed 3 bases, with 12 bases lying between them. In germline, CDR1 is SGHVS, CDR2 FQNEAQ. This CDR3 contains 14 residues. The CDR3: CASSFIDRYYEQYF. The CDR3 DNA is TGTGCCAGCAGCTTCATCGACAGGTACTACGAGCAGTACTTC.

For the CDR3, the DNA is TGTGCCAGCAGCCCCCGGACTAGCGGGAGGGCCGTTGACAATGAGCAGTTCTTC. This gives the protein CASSPRTSGRAVDNEQFF. The chain joins TRBV7-8 to TRBJ2-1; TRBD2 aligns across 15 bases. The V gene end was trimmed by 5 bases and the J gene end by 5 bases; junction bases not matched to a gene: 10. Germline V CDR1 and CDR2: SGHVS, FQNEAQ. This CDR3 comprises 18 residues. The whole variable domain, filled in from reference TRBV7-8 and TRBJ2-1, reads GAGVSQSPRYKVAKRGQDVALRCDPISGHVSLFWYQQALGQGPEFLTYFQNEAQLDKSGLPSDRFFAERPEGSVSTLKIQRTQQEDSAVYLCASSPRTSGRAVDNEQFFGPGTRLTVL.

This clone was seen once. This CDR3 reads CASSLEARNTIYF. CDR3 DNA: TGTGCCAGCAGCTTAGAGGCTAGAAACACCATATATTTT. V gene TRBV11-2 combines with J gene TRBJ1-3; D is unresolved. V lost 0 bases to trimming and J lost 5 bases, with 5 bases between them. The germline V gene has CDR1 SGHAT and CDR2 FQNNGV. The CDR3 sequence is 13 residues long. Complete variable domain (other parts from reference TRBV11-2 and TRBJ1-3): EAGVAQSPRYKIIEKRQSVAFWCNPISGHATLYWYQQILGQGPKLLIQFQNNGVVDDSQLPKDRFSAERLKGVDSTLKIQPAKLEDSAVYLCASSLEARNTIYFGEGSWLTVV.

This clone was observed at least ten times. This sequence joins TRBV10-1 and TRBJ1-2; no reliable D call. Germline V gene lookup returns CDR1 WNHNN and CDR2 SYGVQD (reference sequence). This CDR3 spans 9 amino acids. V was pared by 4 bases and J by 8 bases, with 2 bases between. The chain's CDR3 is CASSGGYTF. CDR3 bases: TGCGCCAGCAGTGGGGGCTACACCTTC.

The CDR3 region is CASSRQGRSNTEAFF. The DNA for the CDR3 is TGTGCCAGCAGCCGACAGGGGCGATCAAACACTGAAGCTTTCTTT. The chain uses TRBV27 and TRBJ1-1; 8 nucleotides align to TRBD1. From germline, CDR1 is MNHEY and CDR2 SMNVEV (reference sequence). V shed 6 bases and J 2 bases; nucleotides not matched to a gene: 8. The CDR3 totals 15 residues.

V usage is TRBV27 and J usage is TRBJ2-2, with 12 bases matching TRBD2. The CDR3 is 16 residues long. The V segment lost 5 bases and the J segment 7 bases; nucleotides outside the gene matches: 8. Per germline, CDR1 MNHEY and CDR2 SMNVEV (reference sequence). CDR3 bases: TGTGCCAGCAGTCCCCCTAGCGGGAGGGCCTTCGGGGAGCTGTTTTTT. Translation gives CASSPPSGRAFGELFF.

The chain is built from TRBV19 and TRBJ1-1; no clear D. The germline gives CDR1 LNHDA, CDR2 SQIVND (reference sequence). Trimming removed 3 bases at V and 5 bases at J, with 10 bases between. The CDR3 is 13 residues long. CDR3 DNA: TGTGCCAGTAGTATGATACCGGGGACTGAAGCTTTCTTT. Translation: CASSMIPGTEAFF.

This chain uses TRBV9 with TRBJ1-1, with 9 positions matching TRBD1. CDR1 is SGDLS, CDR2 YYNGEE, per germline. This CDR3 is built from 13 residues. V trimming: 4 bases; J trimming: 5 bases; junction bases outside the gene matches: 3. In DNA form, the CDR3 reads TGTGCCAGCAGCACAGGACAGGGGACTGAAGCTTTCTTT. Translating it yields CASSTGQGTEAFF.

V usage is TRBV19 and J usage is TRBJ2-1, with 10 bases matching TRBD2. The trim removed 5 bases at V and 7 bases at J, leaving 8 bases unmatched. The CDR3 loop spans 15 amino acids. CDR1 and CDR2 (germline): LNHDA, SQIVND (reference sequence). Here the CDR3 reads CASSGLAGVRNEQFF. Here the CDR3 DNA reads TGTGCCAGTAGTGGGCTAGCGGGAGTTCGGAATGAGCAGTTCTTC.

The chain has TRBV19 and TRBJ2-5, with 8 positions matching TRBD2. CDR3 length: 15 amino acids. From germline, CDR1 is LNHDA and CDR2 SQIVND (reference sequence). The J segment lost 6 bases and the V segment lost 3 bases, leaving 9 bases of the junction unmatched. CDR3 nucleotides: TGTGCCAGTAGTATCACACTAGCGGCCGGGAAGACCCAGTACTTC. It codes for CASSITLAAGKTQYF.

This chain connects TRBV7-2 to TRBJ2-1; 7 bases map to TRBD1. Germline trimming cut 5 bases from V and 2 bases from J; bases unmatched to any gene: 3. The CDR3 extends over 14 amino acids. Germline values: CDR1 SGHTA, CDR2 FQGNSA. DNA for the CDR3: TGTGCCAGCAGCAAGACAGGGACCTACAATGAGCAGTTCTTC. Translation: CASSKTGTYNEQFF.

The V gene is TRBV13, the J gene TRBJ2-7, with D possibly being TRBD2 (6 bases). Germline lookup yields CDR1 PRHDT and CDR2 FYEKMQ (reference sequence). Trimming left V 5 bases short and J 3 bases short, with 17 bases between. The length of the CDR3 is 15 residues. DNA of the CDR3: TGTGCCAGCAGCCCGGGGGTACAGGAGAGCTACGAGCAGTACTTC. Protein: CASSPGVQESYEQYF.

CDR3 protein: CASSMQREGYEQYF. CDR3 sequence (DNA): TGTGCCAGTAGTATGCAGCGGGAGGGCTACGAGCAGTACTTC. The genes are TRBV19 and TRBJ2-7; 10 bases are shared with TRBD2. CDR1 and CDR2 (germline): LNHDA, SQIVND (reference sequence). The CDR3 totals 14 residues. Trimming at V came to 3 bases and at J to 3 bases, leaving 2 bases not matched to a gene.

The chain combines TRBV6-6 with TRBJ1-1; D unresolved. Trimming removed 4 bases at V and 4 bases at J, with 13 bases between. Germline-derived CDR1 and CDR2 are MNHNY and SVGAGI (reference sequence). There are 14 residues in the CDR3. The CDR3 here is CASSLERYVTEAFF. CDR3 DNA: TGTGCCAGCAGTTTGGAGCGGTATGTCACTGAAGCTTTCTTT.

The chain is built from TRBV18 and TRBJ2-7; D is possibly TRBD2 (6 bases). CDR1 KGHSH and CDR2 LQKENI come from the germline V gene. This CDR3 is built from 16 residues. The V gene lost 1 base and the J gene lost 0 bases, with 13 bases spanning the gap. This CDR3 is CASSPQGSGLSYEQYF. The DNA for the CDR3 is TGTGCCAGCTCACCACAAGGTAGCGGACTCTCCTACGAGCAGTACTTC. Variable domain in full (rest from reference TRBV18 and TRBJ2-7): NAGVMQNPRHLVRRRGQEARLRCSPMKGHSHVYWYRQLPEEGLKFMVYLQKENIIDESGMPKERFSAEFPKEGPSILRIQQVVRGDSAAYFCASSPQGSGLSYEQYFGPGTRLTVT.

J is TRBJ2-7 and V is TRBV5-1; D not resolved. This CDR3 is 13 amino acids long. Trimming shortened V by 0 bases and J by 2 bases, and 6 bases separated the two germline ends. The germline V gene has CDR1 SGHRS and CDR2 YFSETQ. CDR3 sequence: CASSLAGTYEQYF. The CDR3 DNA reads TGCGCCAGCAGCTTGGCCGGCACCTACGAGCAGTACTTC.

The chain combines TRBV30 with TRBJ1-3; no clear D. With 5 bases removed from V and 13 bases from J, the gap between germline ends came to 18 bases. Germline CDR1 GTSNPN, CDR2 SVGIG (reference sequence). This CDR3 contains 12 residues. This CDR3 is CAWGKGTDTIYF. The CDR3 region has the DNA TGTGCCTGGGGAAAGGGTACGGATACAATATATTTT.

V and J are TRBV11-2 and TRBJ2-5; 10 bases agree with TRBD1. With 4 bases clipped from V and 2 bases from J, the junction kept 4 bases outside the gene matches. Germline V gene sequence: CDR1 SGHAT, CDR2 FQNNGV. The CDR3 extends over 15 amino acids. The CDR3 reads CASSSGQGRQETQYF. CDR3 coding DNA: TGTGCCAGCAGCTCGGGACAGGGGAGGCAAGAGACCCAGTACTTC.

The V call is TRBV20-1, the J call TRBJ1-5, with D possibly TRBD1 on 5 matching bases. V lost 3 bases and J lost 5, with 14 bases in between. This CDR3 contains 14 residues. Germline lookup yields CDR1 DFQATT and CDR2 SNEGSKA (reference sequence). The CDR3: CSASLQAVDQPQHF. DNA of the CDR3: TGCAGTGCTAGTCTACAGGCGGTTGATCAGCCCCAGCATTTT.

The chain employs TRBV14 and TRBJ2-7; D unclear. The CDR3 sequence is 14 residues long. Looked up from germline, CDR1 is SGHDN and CDR2 is FVKESK. Trimming left V 0 bases short and J 0 bases short, with 6 bases between. The CDR3 loop reads CASSQDLTSYEQYF. DNA of the CDR3: TGTGCCAGCAGCCAAGATCTTACCTCCTACGAGCAGTACTTC. Full variable domain (rest looked up from reference TRBV14 and TRBJ2-7): EAGVTQFPSHSVIEKGQTVTLRCDPISGHDNLYWYRRVMGKEIKFLLHFVKESKQDESGMPNNRFLAERTGGTYSTLKVQPAELEDSGVYFCASSQDLTSYEQYFGPGTRLTVT.

The chain links TRBV28 to TRBJ1-4; weak D call: TRBD1 (6 bases). The germline V gene encodes CDR1 MDHEN and CDR2 SYDVKM. Trimming left V 4 bases short and J 8 bases short, with 14 bases between. The length of the CDR3 is 14 residues. The CDR3 here is CASSYPRDTEKLFF. CDR3 DNA sequence: TGTGCCAGCAGTTACCCCCGGGACACCGAAAAACTGTTTTTT.